The rows below give T cell receptor beta chains drawn from one sample of a study of blood T cell repertoires in COVID-19. Profiled with immunoSEQ multiplex PCR; TCRdb holds only in-frame clones, not every one. The sample carries roughly 65,000 clones, roughly three quarters recorded once. The sequenced sample was peripheral blood. Every receptor here comes from a man aged 55 to 70 with acute or convalescent COVID-19. The CDR3 runs from the conserved cysteine through the conserved F or W. Each record gives: J gene, D gene, clone size, V gene, CDR3 DNA, CDR3 protein. A D gene is named only where the DNA matches it firmly. A clone size is listed for some rows: how often the clone was seen (once, few, many), or a class if it is expanded.

j_gene: TRBJ1-2
d_gene: -
abundance: -
v_gene: TRBV5-1
CDR3nt: TGCGCCAGCAGCCAGGACAGACCCACCATCTATGGCTACACCTTC
CDR3aa: CASSQDRPTIYGYTF

j_gene: TRBJ1-1
d_gene: -
abundance: -
v_gene: TRBV29-1
CDR3nt: TGCAGCGTTACGAACAGGGACACTGAAGCTTTCTTT
CDR3aa: CSVTNRDTEAFF

j_gene: TRBJ1-6
d_gene: TRBD1
abundance: -
v_gene: TRBV2
CDR3nt: TGTGCCAGCAGTCCACAGGGGGCGCAATCACCCCTCCACTTT
CDR3aa: CASSPQGAQSPLHF

j_gene: TRBJ2-7
d_gene: -
abundance: -
v_gene: TRBV15
CDR3nt: TGTGCCACCAGCAGGGACAATTCGTATGAGCAGTACTTC
CDR3aa: CATSRDNSYEQYF

j_gene: TRBJ2-3
d_gene: TRBD2
abundance: -
v_gene: TRBV7-2
CDR3nt: TGTGCCAGCAGCTTAGGGACTAGCGGGGGGGGGTCATTAAATACGCAGTATTTT
CDR3aa: CASSLGTSGGGSLNTQYF

j_gene: TRBJ1-2
d_gene: -
abundance: -
v_gene: TRBV11-2
CDR3nt: TGTGCCAGCAGCTTAGCAACCGGACAGTTAACTTATGGCTACACCTTC
CDR3aa: CASSLATGQLTYGYTF

j_gene: TRBJ1-5
d_gene: -
abundance: few
v_gene: TRBV5-6
CDR3nt: TGTGCCAGCAGCCCCGCGGCCAATCAGCCCCAGCATTTT
CDR3aa: CASSPAANQPQHF

j_gene: TRBJ1-2
d_gene: TRBD1
abundance: -
v_gene: TRBV7-2
CDR3nt: TGTGCCAGCAGCTCTACTCCGGGACAGGGTGGTGGCTACACCTTC
CDR3aa: CASSSTPGQGGGYTF

j_gene: TRBJ2-7
d_gene: -
abundance: -
v_gene: TRBV19
CDR3nt: TGTGCCAGTAGTAGGACTACAAGCGGGGAGCAGTACTTC
CDR3aa: CASSRTTSGEQYF

j_gene: TRBJ2-5
d_gene: TRBD1
abundance: -
v_gene: TRBV19
CDR3nt: TGTGCCAGTAGTAACAGGGGCTTGTGGGAGACCCAGTACTTC
CDR3aa: CASSNRGLWETQYF

j_gene: TRBJ2-1
d_gene: TRBD1
abundance: -
v_gene: TRBV5-1
CDR3nt: TGCGCCAGCAGTAGCCAGGGGGCAAACAATGAGCAGTTCTTC
CDR3aa: CASSSQGANNEQFF

j_gene: TRBJ2-3
d_gene: -
abundance: -
v_gene: TRBV5-1
CDR3nt: TGCGCCAGCAGCCCCGGGGGCACAGATACGCAGTATTTT
CDR3aa: CASSPGGTDTQYF

j_gene: TRBJ2-5
d_gene: TRBD1
abundance: -
v_gene: TRBV13
CDR3nt: TGTGCCAGCAGCCGGAAGGACAGGGGCCTGGAGACCCAGTACTTC
CDR3aa: CASSRKDRGLETQYF

j_gene: TRBJ2-2
d_gene: -
abundance: once
v_gene: TRBV6-5
CDR3nt: TGTGCCAGCAGTTTCATGAGGTCCGGGGAGCTGTTTTTT
CDR3aa: CASSFMRSGELFF

j_gene: TRBJ2-7
d_gene: -
abundance: -
v_gene: TRBV11-2
CDR3nt: TGTGCCAGTAGTACAGGATCTAGCTCCTACGAGCAGTACTTC
CDR3aa: CASSTGSSSYEQYF

j_gene: TRBJ1-2
d_gene: -
abundance: -
v_gene: TRBV6-5
CDR3nt: TGTGCCAGCACCACAGGCTATGGCTACACCTTC
CDR3aa: CASTTGYGYTF

j_gene: TRBJ2-1
d_gene: TRBD1
abundance: -
v_gene: TRBV19
CDR3nt: TGTGCCAGTAGTATCTCCGGGACAGCTACCTACAATGAGCAGTTCTTC
CDR3aa: CASSISGTATYNEQFF

j_gene: TRBJ2-3
d_gene: -
abundance: -
v_gene: TRBV7-2
CDR3nt: TGTGCCAGCGGGAGGAGGGCGTCCACAGATACGCAGTATTTT
CDR3aa: CASGRRASTDTQYF

j_gene: TRBJ1-2
d_gene: TRBD1
abundance: -
v_gene: TRBV6-2/TRBV6-3
CDR3nt: TGTGCCAGCAGTTACTGGGACAGGCCCTATGGCTACACCTTC
CDR3aa: CASSYWDRPYGYTF

j_gene: TRBJ2-2
d_gene: -
abundance: once
v_gene: TRBV7-2
CDR3nt: TGTGCCAGCAGCTTAGCTCGGAACACCGGGGAGCTGTTTTTT
CDR3aa: CASSLARNTGELFF

j_gene: TRBJ1-1
d_gene: -
abundance: -
v_gene: TRBV19
CDR3nt: TGTGCCAGTAGTCGGGTTCCAAACACTGAAGCTTTCTTT
CDR3aa: CASSRVPNTEAFF

j_gene: TRBJ1-6
d_gene: TRBD1
abundance: -
v_gene: TRBV6-5
CDR3nt: TGTGCCAGCATCAAAGACAGGGCTATTAATTCACCCCTCCACTTT
CDR3aa: CASIKDRAINSPLHF

j_gene: TRBJ2-7
d_gene: TRBD2
abundance: -
v_gene: TRBV19
CDR3nt: TGTGCCAGTAGTCCCAGCGGGGGGCATTCCGAGCAGTACTTC
CDR3aa: CASSPSGGHSEQYF

j_gene: TRBJ1-5
d_gene: TRBD1
abundance: few
v_gene: TRBV2
CDR3nt: TGTGCCAGCAGTGGTCGGACAGGGGGCGGACAGCCCCAGCATTTT
CDR3aa: CASSGRTGGGQPQHF

j_gene: TRBJ1-2
d_gene: -
abundance: -
v_gene: TRBV30
CDR3nt: TGTGCCTGGAGCTTCAACAGACCCTCTAACTATGGCTACACCTTC
CDR3aa: CAWSFNRPSNYGYTF

j_gene: TRBJ1-2
d_gene: -
abundance: -
v_gene: TRBV30
CDR3nt: TGTGCCTGGAGGCTCCCTGTATCAGGGTGCACCTTC
CDR3aa: CAWRLPVSGCTF

j_gene: TRBJ2-7
d_gene: -
abundance: once
v_gene: TRBV5-1
CDR3nt: TGCGCCAGCAGCTTGGTGAGGGACTCCGGCGAGCAGTACTTC
CDR3aa: CASSLVRDSGEQYF

j_gene: TRBJ2-2
d_gene: TRBD2
abundance: -
v_gene: TRBV5-5
CDR3nt: TGTGCCAGCAGCCCCGGGACTAGGAACACCGGGGAGCTGTTTTTT
CDR3aa: CASSPGTRNTGELFF

j_gene: TRBJ1-4
d_gene: -
abundance: few
v_gene: TRBV4-1
CDR3nt: TGCGCCAGCAGCCAAGTGGGGCAGCCGCGGGAAAAACTGTTTTTT
CDR3aa: CASSQVGQPREKLFF

j_gene: TRBJ1-1
d_gene: -
abundance: -
v_gene: TRBV7-6
CDR3nt: TGTGCCAGCAGCCTCTCGGGGAACACTGAAGCTTTCTTT
CDR3aa: CASSLSGNTEAFF

j_gene: TRBJ2-1
d_gene: -
abundance: -
v_gene: TRBV7-3
CDR3nt: TGTGCCAGCAGCTTACAGGGTATGGGGCCCAATGAGCAGTTCTTC
CDR3aa: CASSLQGMGPNEQFF

j_gene: TRBJ2-1
d_gene: TRBD1
abundance: -
v_gene: TRBV5-1
CDR3nt: TGCGCCAGCAGCTCGGGACAGGGTCAGTCCTACAATGAGCAGTTCTTC
CDR3aa: CASSSGQGQSYNEQFF

j_gene: TRBJ2-3
d_gene: TRBD2
abundance: -
v_gene: TRBV24-1
CDR3nt: TGTGCCACCAGTGATCGGGGGGAGTCTAGCACAGATACGCAGTATTTT
CDR3aa: CATSDRGESSTDTQYF

j_gene: TRBJ1-4
d_gene: TRBD1
abundance: -
v_gene: TRBV24-1
CDR3nt: TGTGCCACCAGTGAATCGGGACAGCCGGAAAAACTGTTTTTT
CDR3aa: CATSESGQPEKLFF

j_gene: TRBJ1-5
d_gene: TRBD1
abundance: -
v_gene: TRBV10-2
CDR3nt: TGCGCCAGCAGTTCACAGGGGGATCAGCCCCAGCATTTT
CDR3aa: CASSSQGDQPQHF

j_gene: TRBJ2-1
d_gene: TRBD2
abundance: -
v_gene: TRBV4-1
CDR3nt: TGCGCCAGCAGCCAAGAAGCGGGGACGGTTTTCTATGAGCAGTTCTTC
CDR3aa: CASSQEAGTVFYEQFF

j_gene: TRBJ2-2
d_gene: TRBD1
abundance: -
v_gene: TRBV6-6
CDR3nt: TGTGCCAGCAGTTACACCCGGACAGGGGCCGGGGAGCTGTTTTTT
CDR3aa: CASSYTRTGAGELFF

j_gene: TRBJ2-3
d_gene: TRBD2
abundance: few
v_gene: TRBV3-1/TRBV3-2
CDR3nt: TGTGCCAGCAGCCTCAGTCAAGCGGGGGGGTCAGATACGCAGTATTTT
CDR3aa: CASSLSQAGGSDTQYF

j_gene: TRBJ1-2
d_gene: -
abundance: -
v_gene: TRBV18
CDR3nt: TGTGCCAGCTCACCACTTTCATCCCCTAACTATGGCTACACCTTC
CDR3aa: CASSPLSSPNYGYTF

j_gene: TRBJ1-2
d_gene: -
abundance: few
v_gene: TRBV5-1
CDR3nt: TGCGCCAGCAGAACTGGAGGTAATTCGGGCTATGGCTACACCTTC
CDR3aa: CASRTGGNSGYGYTF